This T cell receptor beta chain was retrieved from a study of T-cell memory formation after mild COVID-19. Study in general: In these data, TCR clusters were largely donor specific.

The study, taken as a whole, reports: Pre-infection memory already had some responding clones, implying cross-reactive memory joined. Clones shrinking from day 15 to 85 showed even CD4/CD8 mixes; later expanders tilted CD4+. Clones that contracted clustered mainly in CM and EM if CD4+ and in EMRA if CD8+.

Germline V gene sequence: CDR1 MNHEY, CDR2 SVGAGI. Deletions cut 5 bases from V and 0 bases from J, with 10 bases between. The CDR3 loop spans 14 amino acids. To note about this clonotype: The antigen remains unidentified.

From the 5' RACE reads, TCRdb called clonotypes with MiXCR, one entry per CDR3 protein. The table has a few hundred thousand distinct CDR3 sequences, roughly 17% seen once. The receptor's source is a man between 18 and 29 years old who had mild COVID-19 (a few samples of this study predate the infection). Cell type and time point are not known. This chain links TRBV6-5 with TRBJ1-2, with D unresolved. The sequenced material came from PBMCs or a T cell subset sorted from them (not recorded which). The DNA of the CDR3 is TGTGCCAGCAGTATTAACAGAGCTAACTATGGCTACACCTTC. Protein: CASSINRANYGYTF.